The next 24 T cell receptor beta chains were all read from a single sample in a study of T-cell reconstitution after alpha-beta-depleted transplantation in children. Study-wide findings and caveats: At one year after transplant, newly produced T cells mostly accounted for T-cell counts and diversity.

Preparation of the TCRbeta library involved a method that used unique molecular identifiers. Via MiXCR, TCRdb re-called the PCR reads, giving one row per CDR3 protein. The sample yields about 300,000 distinct CDR3 sequences, roughly 7.8% seen once. Their recognized antigens are unknown. Sequencing was performed on peripheral blood, taken 360 days after TCRalphabeta/CD19-depleted stem cell transplant. Receptors were obtained from a female patient between 2 and 15 years old who had a stem cell transplant for Fanconi anemia, so the T cells may come from the graft donor.

This clonotype was recorded at least ten times. The CDR3: CASSSLYEQYV. The CDR3 DNA follows: TGTGCCAGCAGCTCGCTCTACGAGCAGTACGTC. This chain uses TRBV5-6 with TRBJ2-7; the D is unclear. Germline values: CDR1 SGHDT, CDR2 YYEEEE. Trimming pared 3 bases from V and 3 bases from J, leaving 4 bases between. The CDR3 totals 11 residues.

This clonotype has only a few counts. This chain connects TRBV2 to TRBJ2-5; the match to TRBD1 covers 7 bases. The CDR3 totals 13 residues. V trimming: 6 bases; J trimming: 5 bases; junction bases outside the gene matches: 6. Germline CDR1 and CDR2: SNHLY and FYNNEI. CDR3 bases: TGTGCCAGCAGAGTAACAGGGGTGGAGACCCAGTACTTC. Encoded protein: CASRVTGVETQYF.

The chain links TRBV14 to TRBJ2-1; 7 nucleotides agree with TRBD2. Trimming at V came to 0 bases and at J to 5 bases, leaving 10 bases not matched to a gene. Germline assignment: CDR1 SGHDN and CDR2 FVKESK. This CDR3 has 17 residues. The chain's CDR3 is CASSQESAGVAHNEQFF. DNA of the CDR3: TGTGCCAGCAGCCAAGAATCCGCGGGGGTGGCGCACAATGAGCAGTTCTTC.

This clonotype was counted between two and nine times. The CDR3 spells CASSIRKGLAQRDKMNTEAFF. The CDR3 bases are TGTGCCAGCAGCATACGGAAGGGTTTGGCTCAAAGGGACAAGATGAACACTGAAGCTTTCTTT. The chain carries TRBV9 and TRBJ1-1, with D perhaps TRBD1 (6 bases). Between the trimmed V and J ends, which lost 4 bases and 0 bases, there was a span of 31 bases. CDR1 is SGDLS, CDR2 YYNGEE, per germline. The CDR3 runs 21 residues.

The J gene is TRBJ1-1, the V gene TRBV7-2; a weak D match, TRBD1 (6 bases). The germline V gene encodes CDR1 SGHTA and CDR2 FQGNSA. This CDR3 is built from 16 residues. Trimming shortened V by 6 bases and J by 0 bases, and 17 bases separated the two germline ends. As DNA, the CDR3 is TGTGCCAGCAGTTTCAGGGGAGTACTGATGAACACTGAAGCTTTCTTT. Translating gives CASSFRGVLMNTEAFF.

This clonotype occurred many times. The chain is built from TRBV25-1 and TRBJ2-7; D remains unclear. The CDR3 consists of 12 residues. V shed 3 bases and J shed 3 bases, with 6 bases lying between them. Germline CDR1 is MGHDK and CDR2 is SYGVNS. CDR3 protein: CASSDTRYEQYF. In nucleotides, the CDR3 is TGTGCCAGCAGTGATACCCGCTACGAGCAGTACTTC.

The sample holds many counts of this clonotype. The J gene is TRBJ2-2, the V gene TRBV6-5, with D unresolved. Deletions cut 4 bases from V and 3 bases from J, with 9 bases between. The CDR3 is made up of 14 amino acids. Germline-derived CDR1 and CDR2 are MNHEY and SVGAGI. For the CDR3, the DNA is TGTGCCAGCAGTTCCCTGGGATACACCGGGGAGCTGTTTTTT. This sequence encodes CASSSLGYTGELFF.

This clonotype was seen at least ten times. J is TRBJ1-3 and V is TRBV6-1; D might be TRBD1 (5 bases). CDR3 length: 15 residues. The germline V gene has CDR1 MNHNS and CDR2 SASEGT. Trimming removed 8 bases from V and 0 bases from J, with 14 bases in between. In nucleotides, the CDR3 is TGTGCCAGCGGGGCACGGGGTGGCTCTGGAAACACCATATATTTT. Translating gives CASGARGGSGNTIYF.

This clonotype was counted many times. V and J are TRBV15 and TRBJ2-1; 10 bases are a match to TRBD2. The V gene end was trimmed by 1 base and the J gene end by 3 bases; junction bases not matched to a gene: 3. The CDR3 length is 16 residues. CDR1 LNHNV and CDR2 YYDKDF come from the germline V gene (reference sequence). CDR3 in amino acids: CATSRGLAGHYNEQFF. CDR3 coding DNA: TGTGCCACCAGCAGAGGACTAGCGGGCCACTACAATGAGCAGTTCTTC.

This clonotype was picked up a small number of times. In nucleotides, the CDR3 is TGCGCCAGCAGCCTCGGGCCTCAGGGGACGCTCTCTGGAAACACCATATATTTT. This encodes CASSLGPQGTLSGNTIYF. The V call is TRBV5-1, the J call TRBJ1-3; TRBD1 is a possible D gene (6 bases). V was shortened by 4 bases and J by 0 bases, with 20 bases between the two germline ends. The CDR3 is 18 amino acids. Per germline, CDR1 SGHRS and CDR2 YFSETQ. Combining the CDR3 with reference TRBV5-1 and TRBJ1-3 gives the whole variable domain KAGVTQTPRYLIKTRGQQVTLSCSPISGHRSVSWYQQTPGQGLQFLFEYFSETQRNKGNFPGRFSGRQFSNSRSEMNVSTLELGDSALYLCASSLGPQGTLSGNTIYFGEGSWLTVV.

Many counts were recorded for this clonotype. The chain couples TRBV12-3 or TRBV12-4 to TRBJ1-2; D gene unclear. The CDR3 extends over 13 amino acids. V was shortened by 1 base and J by 4 bases, with 7 bases between the two germline ends. CDR3 in amino acids: CASSLDNSYGYTF. CDR3 in DNA: TGTGCCAGCAGTTTAGACAACTCCTATGGCTACACCTTC.

The V call is TRBV4-2, the J call TRBJ1-1; no clear D. The CDR3 has 18 residues. The V end lost 4 bases, the J end lost 1 base, and 22 bases lay between the germline ends. Germline loops: CDR1 LGHNA, CDR2 YNFKEQ. Written as DNA, the CDR3 is TGTGCCAGCAGCCTGATGTGGACTTACTCCCTAGGGAACACTGAAGCTTTCTTT. Protein: CASSLMWTYSLGNTEAFF.

This clonotype showed up many times. The chain employs TRBV12-3 or TRBV12-4 and TRBJ1-2; D remains ambiguous. This CDR3 contains 11 residues. With 5 bases removed from V and 4 bases from J, the gap between germline ends came to 5 bases. CDR3 residues: CASSRSYGYTF. DNA for the CDR3: TGTGCCAGCAGTCGAAGCTATGGCTACACCTTC.

This clonotype was detected many times. The CDR3 bases are TGCAGCGTTGGGTGGCAGACGAACGGCGGGGAGCTGTTTTTT. It encodes CSVGWQTNGGELFF. The J gene is TRBJ2-2, the V gene TRBV29-1; D is unresolved. Germline loops: CDR1 SQVTM, CDR2 ANQGSEA. Trimming removed 4 bases from V and 7 bases from J, with 16 bases in between. The CDR3 is 14 residues long.

The sample holds a few counts of this clonotype. The V and J genes are TRBV3-1 and TRBJ2-3; D unresolved. Germline V gene lookup returns CDR1 LGHDT and CDR2 YNNKEL (reference sequence). V lost 4 bases and J lost 2, with 10 bases in between. The CDR3 spans 14 residues. The CDR3 loop is CASSRLLNTDTQYF. The CDR3 region has the DNA TGTGCCAGCAGCCGATTATTAAACACAGATACGCAGTATTTT.

This clonotype was seen repeatedly, ten times or more. The gene calls are TRBV5-1 and TRBJ2-7; TRBD2 aligns across 7 bases. The junction had 12 bases not matched to a gene; V was cut back by 6 bases and J by 3 bases. There are 15 residues in the CDR3. The germline gives CDR1 SGHRS, CDR2 YFSETQ. CDR3 protein: CASNPGGSYHYEQYF. The CDR3 DNA reads as TGCGCCAGCAATCCTGGCGGGAGTTACCACTACGAGCAGTACTTC.

This clonotype was observed many times. V is TRBV4-1 and J is TRBJ2-7; D is possibly TRBD1 or TRBD2 (5 bases each). Germline V gene sequence: CDR1 MGHRA, CDR2 YSYEKL. Between the trimmed V and J ends, which lost 1 base and 4 bases, there was a span of 23 bases. The CDR3 spans 18 residues. The DNA of the CDR3 is TGCGCCAGCAGCCAAGGGGGTAACCGGGACGCGCGGCCTTACGAGCAGTACTTC. Residues: CASSQGGNRDARPYEQYF.

This clonotype was detected ten times or more. The gene calls are TRBV12-3 or TRBV12-4 and TRBJ1-2; tentatively, D is TRBD1 (6 bases). This CDR3 has 13 amino acids. V gave up 7 bases and J gave up 6 bases, with 15 bases separating them. CDR3 amino acids: CASKIGGGHGYTF. The CDR3 bases are TGTGCCAGCAAAATAGGGGGGGGACATGGCTACACCTTC.

This clonotype has a count of ten or more. The rearrangement uses TRBV6-1 and TRBJ1-5, with no clear D. Deletions cut 4 bases from V and 7 bases from J, with 11 bases between. The germline V gene has CDR1 MNHNS and CDR2 SASEGT. The CDR3 consists of 13 residues. The CDR3 DNA follows: TGTGCCAGCAGTGTTCGGTTAGGACAGCCCCAGCATTTT. Its protein is CASSVRLGQPQHF.

This clonotype appeared many times. The rearrangement joins TRBV28 to TRBJ2-3; D is undetermined. V was cut by 5 bases and J by 0 bases, with 12 bases left in between. The CDR3 sequence is 15 residues long. Germline lookup yields CDR1 MDHEN and CDR2 SYDVKM. CDR3 in amino acids: CASSVVVVSTDTQYF. The CDR3 coding sequence is TGTGCCAGCAGTGTAGTCGTAGTGAGCACAGATACGCAGTATTTT.

The gene calls are TRBV3-1 and TRBJ2-6; D possibly corresponds to TRBD2 (6 bases). CDR3 length: 17 residues. V gave up 1 base and J gave up 0 bases, with 10 bases separating them. Germline V gene lookup returns CDR1 LGHDT and CDR2 YNNKEL (reference sequence). DNA for the CDR3: TGTGCCAGCAGCCAAGCGGGAGTAGGCTCTGGGGCCAACGTCCTGACTTTC. Residues: CASSQAGVGSGANVLTF.

The chain employs TRBV5-1 and TRBJ2-7; 7 bases are a match to TRBD1. The length of the CDR3 is 16 residues. Looked up from germline, CDR1 is SGHRS and CDR2 is YFSETQ. Losses at the gene ends were 4 bases for V and 2 bases for J; bases not matched to a gene: 12. The CDR3 reads CASSPIRDSSTYEQYF. For the CDR3, the DNA is TGCGCCAGCAGCCCCATCCGGGACAGCTCTACCTACGAGCAGTACTTC.

J is TRBJ1-5 and V is TRBV4-1; TRBD1 might be the D (6 bases). V was shortened by 1 base and J by 8 bases, with 12 bases between the two germline ends. Germline CDR1 reads MGHRA; CDR2 reads YSYEKL. The CDR3 extends over 14 amino acids. The CDR3 coding sequence is TGCGCCAGCAGCCAAGTCTTGGGGGGCGAGCCCCAGCATTTT. Its translation: CASSQVLGGEPQHF.

This clonotype was seen at least ten times. The V gene is TRBV7-9, the J gene TRBJ1-2, with 9 bases matching TRBD1. Per germline, CDR1 SEHNR and CDR2 FQNEAQ (reference sequence). J gave up 4 bases and V 6 bases, and 6 bases lay outside the gene matches. The CDR3 sequence is 14 residues long. The CDR3 sequence is CASSPTGGGYGYTF. The CDR3 DNA reads TGTGCCAGCAGTCCGACAGGGGGAGGCTATGGCTACACCTTC.